Each of the 4 T cell receptor beta chains below was sequenced from the same sample in a study of T cell changes during pregnancy in multiple sclerosis. Sequencing used immunoSEQ multiplex PCR; TCRdb keeps in-frame clones, though not all of them. The table has about 24,000 clones, 85% to 90% seen once. Specimen: CD4+ T cells from peripheral blood mononuclear cells, collected in the first trimester of pregnancy. These receptors were taken from a female donor in good health, enrolled as a control in a pregnancy study.

The genes are TRBV28 and TRBJ2-5; TRBD2 matches at 15 bases. The CDR3 has 16 residues. Germline loops: CDR1 MDHEN, CDR2 SYDVKM. The V gene end was trimmed by 4 bases and the J gene end by 5 bases; junction bases not matched to a gene: 5. The chain's CDR3 is CASSSGLAGGYETQYF. CDR3 in DNA: TGTGCCAGCAGTTCGGGACTAGCGGGAGGATATGAGACCCAGTACTTC.

This chain links TRBV7-2 with TRBJ2-7; 14 bases match TRBD2. Germline CDR1 reads SGHTA; CDR2 reads FQGNSA. V lost 4 bases, J lost 1 base, and 9 bases stayed unmatched. This CDR3 contains 18 residues. The CDR3 DNA is TGTGCCAGCAGCTCTCGGACTAGCGGGAGGCCTTTTTCCTACGAGCAGTACTTC. Its protein is CASSSRTSGRPFSYEQYF. Full variable domain (outside the CDR3, taken from reference TRBV7-2 and TRBJ2-7): GAGVSQSPSNKVTEKGKDVELRCDPISGHTALYWYRQSLGQGLEFLIYFQGNSAPDKSGLPSDRFSAERTGGSVSTLTIQRTQQEDSAVYLCASSSRTSGRPFSYEQYFGPGTRLTVT.

This chain joins TRBV7-9 and TRBJ2-2; a weak D match, TRBD2 (5 bases). CDR3 length: 15 amino acids. The germline gives CDR1 SEHNR, CDR2 FQNEAQ (reference sequence). Trimming shortened V by 2 bases and J by 7 bases, and 14 bases separated the two germline ends. The CDR3 loop reads CASSLRGPRGGELFF. Written as DNA, the CDR3 is TGTGCCAGCAGCTTACGGGGTCCTCGGGGCGGGGAGCTGTTTTTT.

V usage is TRBV29-1 and J usage is TRBJ2-5; 7 bases map to TRBD2. The germline V gene has CDR1 SQVTM and CDR2 ANQGSEA. The CDR3 is 16 amino acids. The V gene end was trimmed by 4 bases and the J gene end by 3 bases; junction bases not matched to a gene: 14. The DNA for the CDR3 is TGCAGCGTTGTCCTGTATGGGGAGGGCCGGGAAGAGACCCAGTACTTC. It is translated as CSVVLYGEGREETQYF.